This record concerns one T cell receptor beta chain sequence. What it recognizes is unknown. Under the ViraFEST assay, PBMC were stimulated with viral peptide pools so that antigen-specific CD4+ T cells expanded. Sequencing was performed afterwards. Culture lasted roughly 9 days before CD4+ T cell isolation. Among the vaccine recipients, none had a prior SARS-CoV-2 infection, and nucleocapsid antibodies were negative. Measured with immunoSEQ multiplex PCR; TCRdb has only the in-frame clones, and not every one. Of some 28,000 clones listed, more than 70% are singletons. Trimming pared 0 bases from V and 4 bases from J, leaving 9 bases between. The CDR3 runs 14 residues. Germline V gene lookup returns CDR1 SGHDN and CDR2 FVKESK. These data are taken from a study of vaccination effects on CD4 cells after COVID-19.

The sample here was CD4+ T cells from PBMCs cultured with SARS-CoV-2 spike peptides, taken before COVID-19 vaccination. This TCR derives from a human donor who received a COVID-19 vaccine. V gene TRBV14 combines with J gene TRBJ1-1; tentative D call: TRBD1 (5 bases). Here the CDR3 DNA reads TGTGCCAGCAGCCAAGAGACAGAGACCACTGAAGCTTTCTTT. This codes for CASSQETETTEAFF.